The 18 T cell receptor beta chains below all came from one sample that was sequenced in a study of T-cell reconstitution after alpha-beta-depleted transplantation in children. Preparation of the TCRbeta library involved a method that used unique molecular identifiers. TCRdb re-called the PCR reads with MiXCR, one entry per CDR3 protein. The data contain hundreds of thousands of distinct CDR3 sequences, roughly 13% of them seen just once; the ten biggest clones take up around 0.8%. Sequencing was performed on PBMCs, taken before TCRalphabeta/CD19-depleted stem cell transplant. These receptor sequences come from a girl aged 2-10 years with congenital amegakaryocytic thrombocytopenia, due to receive a stem cell transplant.

This clonotype was observed a few times. The chain links TRBV10-3 to TRBJ2-5; D gene unclear. The CDR3 totals 18 residues. Per germline, CDR1 ENHRY and CDR2 SYGVKD. V dropped 4 bases and J dropped 1 base, with 22 bases sitting between them. CDR3: CAISGLSGPAGLQETQYF. CDR3 bases: TGTGCCATCAGTGGCTTATCAGGACCGGCAGGCCTCCAAGAGACCCAGTACTTC.

The V gene is TRBV18, the J gene TRBJ2-1, with TRBD2 matching 8 bases. The CDR3 has 13 amino acids. Germline assignment: CDR1 KGHSH and CDR2 LQKENI. Trimming took 5 bases from V and 13 from J; bases not matched to a gene: 10. The CDR3 region is CASSRAGDIGQFF. CDR3 nucleotides: TGTGCCAGCTCAAGAGCGGGGGACATCGGACAGTTCTTC.

Many counts were recorded for this clonotype. The chain carries TRBV10-3 and TRBJ2-1; D possibly corresponds to TRBD2 (6 bases). Germline V gene lookup returns CDR1 ENHRY and CDR2 SYGVKD. Trimming cost V 11 bases and J 5 bases, with 13 bases left between them. The CDR3 runs to 12 residues. The CDR3 here is CAVSWEDNEQFF. CDR3 DNA: TGTGCCGTCTCCTGGGAGGACAATGAGCAGTTCTTC.

The chain links TRBV29-1 to TRBJ2-3; D is unclear. The germline gives CDR1 SQVTM, CDR2 ANQGSEA. The CDR3 extends over 13 amino acids. V lost 5 bases and J lost 2, with 11 bases in between. In DNA, the CDR3 is TGCAGCGTTTTCATGGCTTCCACAGATACGCAGTATTTT. Protein sequence: CSVFMASTDTQYF.

A few counts support this clonotype. V usage is TRBV15 and J usage is TRBJ2-1, with 10 bases fitting TRBD2. Germline CDR1 reads LNHNV; CDR2 reads YYDKDF (reference sequence). The V segment lost 0 bases and the J segment 3 bases; nucleotides outside the gene matches: 17. The CDR3 length is 21 residues. The CDR3 loop reads CATSRDLGASGSDDYYNEQFF. The CDR3 region has the DNA TGTGCCACCAGCAGAGATTTGGGAGCTAGCGGGAGTGATGATTACTACAATGAGCAGTTCTTC.

This clonotype was seen ten or more times. This chain links TRBV29-1 with TRBJ1-1; no clear D. V was pared by 3 bases and J by 5 bases, with 13 bases between. The CDR3 extends over 13 amino acids. Germline V gene lookup returns CDR1 SQVTM and CDR2 ANQGSEA. The CDR3 is CSVDIQVGTEAFF. As DNA, the CDR3 is TGCAGCGTTGATATCCAGGTCGGAACTGAAGCTTTCTTT.

Ten or more counts support this clonotype. The gene calls are TRBV7-9 and TRBJ2-7, with a tentative D call TRBD1 (6 bases). The CDR3 totals 14 residues. Germline V CDR1 and CDR2: SEHNR, FQNEAQ (reference sequence). V lost 1 base and J 2 bases, leaving 9 bases between the germline ends. CDR3 bases: TGTGCCAGCAGCTTAGGGACAGAAACCTACGAGCAGTACTTC. Its translation is CASSLGTETYEQYF.

The DNA for the CDR3 is TGTGCCAGCAGCCAAGCCCGGGACATTCCCTACAATGAGCAGTTCTTC. It yields the protein CASSQARDIPYNEQFF. The V call is TRBV7-9, the J call TRBJ2-1; possibly TRBD1 for D (6 bases). Germline assignment: CDR1 SEHNR and CDR2 FQNEAQ (reference sequence). The CDR3 has 16 amino acids. V gave up 5 bases and J gave up 2 bases, with 16 bases separating them.

The chain recombines TRBV10-3 with TRBJ2-3; 11 nucleotides line up with TRBD2. V trimming: 2 bases; J trimming: 6 bases; junction bases outside the gene matches: 10. Germline assignment: CDR1 ENHRY and CDR2 SYGVKD. The CDR3 length is 17 residues. The CDR3 region has the DNA TGTGCCATCAGTGAGGCGGGGACTAGCGGTATATACGATACGCAGTATTTT. This gives the protein CAISEAGTSGIYDTQYF.

In its sample, this clonotype was seen many times. The chain has TRBV6-1 and TRBJ2-2; 8 nucleotides match TRBD2. Germline V gene lookup returns CDR1 MNHNS and CDR2 SASEGT. The trim removed 10 bases at V and 6 bases at J, leaving 7 bases unmatched. The CDR3 contains 13 residues. As DNA, the CDR3 is TGTGCCACCCGGGAAGCGGGAGCCGGGGAGCTGTTTTTT. This codes for CATREAGAGELFF.

This clonotype was counted ten times or more. V is TRBV5-1 and J is TRBJ2-1; maybe TRBD2 (5 bases). Deletions cut 4 bases from V and 0 bases from J, with 17 bases between. CDR1 and CDR2 from the germline V gene are SGHRS and YFSETQ. The CDR3 length is 17 residues. DNA for the CDR3: TGCGCCAGCAGCGGAATGGGGAGTCCAGGCTCCTACAATGAGCAGTTCTTC. As protein: CASSGMGSPGSYNEQFF. The full variable domain, its missing parts supplied by reference TRBV5-1 and TRBJ2-1, is KAGVTQTPRYLIKTRGQQVTLSCSPISGHRSVSWYQQTPGQGLQFLFEYFSETQRNKGNFPGRFSGRQFSNSRSEMNVSTLELGDSALYLCASSGMGSPGSYNEQFFGPGTRLTVL.

The sample holds a few counts of this clonotype. The chain couples TRBV5-1 to TRBJ1-1; D uncertain. The germline CDR1 and CDR2 sequences are SGHRS and YFSETQ. V was trimmed by 3 bases and J by 1 base, leaving 10 bases between them. The CDR3 is made up of 14 amino acids. CDR3 coding DNA: TGCGCCAGCAGCTCCATATTAGGGAACACTGAAGCTTTCTTT. Encoded protein: CASSSILGNTEAFF.

This clonotype has ten or more counts. The chain employs TRBV20-1 and TRBJ2-1; D ambiguous. Trimming took 0 bases from V and 10 from J, leaving 10 bases between them. Germline CDR1 DFQATT, CDR2 SNEGSKA (reference sequence). The CDR3 length is 12 residues. CDR3 sequence reads: CSARDWDWEQFF. The CDR3 DNA is TGCAGTGCTAGAGATTGGGATTGGGAGCAGTTCTTC.

This clonotype has just a few counts. The CDR3 loop reads CASSSPASGSGDEQFF. Here the CDR3 DNA reads TGTGCCAGCAGTTCCCCGGCTAGCGGGAGTGGAGATGAGCAGTTCTTC. The genes are TRBV27 and TRBJ2-1; 10 bases align to TRBD2. The V gene end was trimmed by 4 bases and the J gene end by 8 bases; junction bases not matched to a gene: 11. The CDR3 contains 16 residues. Looked up from germline, CDR1 is MNHEY and CDR2 is SMNVEV (reference sequence).

This clonotype was seen repeatedly, ten times or more. The chain carries TRBV12-3 or TRBV12-4 and TRBJ2-7, with D unclear. The CDR3 is 12 residues long. The V gene lost 5 bases and the J gene lost 2 bases, with 7 bases spanning the gap. This chain's CDR3 is CASSIRPYEQYF. The DNA of the CDR3 is TGTGCCAGCAGTATCCGACCCTACGAGCAGTACTTC.

This clonotype was recorded a few times. The V call is TRBV5-1, the J call TRBJ2-1, with TRBD2 identical over 7 bases. This CDR3 comprises 15 residues. Germline V gives CDR1 SGHRS, CDR2 YFSETQ. J was trimmed by 9 bases and V by 4 bases; bases with no gene match: 13. DNA for the CDR3: TGCGCCAGCAGCCGGGAGGCGGGATCCGGAAGTGAGCAGTTCTTC. Translated, it gives CASSREAGSGSEQFF.

This clonotype was observed a handful of times. The chain is built from TRBV4-1 and TRBJ2-1; 7 bases map to TRBD2. This CDR3 comprises 17 residues. V gave up 1 base and J gave up 4 bases; unmatched junction bases: 10. Germline lookup yields CDR1 MGHRA and CDR2 YSYEKL. For the CDR3, the DNA is TGCGCCAGCAGCCAAGTCCTCGGGAGGTCATCGTACAATGAGCAGTTCTTC. Amino acid sequence: CASSQVLGRSSYNEQFF.

The chain recombines TRBV10-2 with TRBJ2-7; tentatively, D is TRBD1 or TRBD2 (5 bases each). This CDR3 is 14 amino acids long. Germline V lookup: CDR1 WSHSY, CDR2 SAAADI. V lost 10 bases and J 4 bases, leaving 20 bases between the germline ends. The CDR3 region has the DNA TGCGCCATCACAGAGGGGCTGGCTCCTTACGAGCAGTACTTC. Translation: CAITEGLAPYEQYF.